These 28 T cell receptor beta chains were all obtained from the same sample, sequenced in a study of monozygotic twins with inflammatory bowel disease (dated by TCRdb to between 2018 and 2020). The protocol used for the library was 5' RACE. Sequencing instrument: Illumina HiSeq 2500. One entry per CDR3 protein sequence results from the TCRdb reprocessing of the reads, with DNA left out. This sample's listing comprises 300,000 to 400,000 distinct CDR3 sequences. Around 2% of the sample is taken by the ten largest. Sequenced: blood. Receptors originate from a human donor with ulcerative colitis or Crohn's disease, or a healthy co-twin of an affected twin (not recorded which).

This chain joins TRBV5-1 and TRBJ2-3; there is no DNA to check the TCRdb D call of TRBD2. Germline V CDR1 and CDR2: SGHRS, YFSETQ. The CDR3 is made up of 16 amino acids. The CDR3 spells CASSPLEIGHTDTQYF.

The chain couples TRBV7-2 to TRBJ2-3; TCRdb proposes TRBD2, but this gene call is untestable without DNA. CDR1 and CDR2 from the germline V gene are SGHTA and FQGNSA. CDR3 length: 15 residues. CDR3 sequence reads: CASSTELVSTDTQYF.

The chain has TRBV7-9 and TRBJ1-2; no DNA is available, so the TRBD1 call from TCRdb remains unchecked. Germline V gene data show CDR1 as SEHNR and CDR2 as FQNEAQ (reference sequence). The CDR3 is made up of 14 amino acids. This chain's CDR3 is CASSGQVINYGYTF.

This CDR3 is CASSSASGGFYEQYF. The V gene is TRBV11-2, the J gene TRBJ2-7; the TCRdb call, TRBD2, lacks DNA for checking. The CDR3 runs 15 residues. Per the germline V gene, CDR1 is SGHAT and CDR2 is FQNNGV.

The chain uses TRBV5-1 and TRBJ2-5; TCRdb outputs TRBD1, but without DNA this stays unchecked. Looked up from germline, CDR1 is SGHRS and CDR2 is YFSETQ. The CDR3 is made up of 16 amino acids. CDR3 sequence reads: CASSGGNSGDQEIQYF.

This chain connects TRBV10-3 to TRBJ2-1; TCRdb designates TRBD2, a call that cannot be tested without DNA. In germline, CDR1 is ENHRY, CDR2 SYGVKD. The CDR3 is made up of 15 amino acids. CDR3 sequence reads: CAISESAGGPYEQFF.

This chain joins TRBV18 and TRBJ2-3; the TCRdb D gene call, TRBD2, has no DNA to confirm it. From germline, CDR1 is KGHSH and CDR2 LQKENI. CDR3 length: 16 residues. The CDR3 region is CASSPAPGTSGGRRYF.

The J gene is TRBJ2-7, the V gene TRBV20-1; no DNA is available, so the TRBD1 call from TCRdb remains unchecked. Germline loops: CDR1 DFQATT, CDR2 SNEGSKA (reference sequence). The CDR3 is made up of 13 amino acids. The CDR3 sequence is CSASFGQGGEQYF.

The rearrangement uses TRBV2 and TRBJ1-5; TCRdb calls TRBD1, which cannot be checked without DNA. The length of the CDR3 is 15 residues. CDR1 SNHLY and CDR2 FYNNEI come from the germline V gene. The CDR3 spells CASKFRSGANQPQHF.

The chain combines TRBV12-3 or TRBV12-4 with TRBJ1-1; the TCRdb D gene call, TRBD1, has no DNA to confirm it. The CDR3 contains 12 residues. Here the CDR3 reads CASNPGYGSAFF.

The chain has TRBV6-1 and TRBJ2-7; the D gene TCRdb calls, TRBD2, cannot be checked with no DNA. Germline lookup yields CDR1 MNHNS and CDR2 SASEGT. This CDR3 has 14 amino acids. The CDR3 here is CATLMAGGPYEQYF.

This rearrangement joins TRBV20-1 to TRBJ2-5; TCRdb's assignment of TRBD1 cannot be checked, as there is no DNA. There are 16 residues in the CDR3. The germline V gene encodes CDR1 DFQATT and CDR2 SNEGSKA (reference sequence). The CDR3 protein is CSAAPSVGAIQETQYF.

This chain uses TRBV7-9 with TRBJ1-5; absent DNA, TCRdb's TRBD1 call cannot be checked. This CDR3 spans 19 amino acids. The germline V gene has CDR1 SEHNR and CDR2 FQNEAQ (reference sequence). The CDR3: CASSQGGLRGGSNNQPQHF.

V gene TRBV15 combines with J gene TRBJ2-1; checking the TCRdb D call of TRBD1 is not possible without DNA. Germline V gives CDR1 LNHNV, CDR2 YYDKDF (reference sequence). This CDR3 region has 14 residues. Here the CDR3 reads CATALGQGEHEQFF.

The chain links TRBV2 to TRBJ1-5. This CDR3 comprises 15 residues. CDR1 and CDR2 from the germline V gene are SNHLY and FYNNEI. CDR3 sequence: CASGRGAQGAQPQHF. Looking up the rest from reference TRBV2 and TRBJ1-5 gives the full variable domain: EPEVTQTPSHQVTQMGQEVILRCVPISNHLYFYWYRQILGQKVEFLVSFYNNEISEKSEIFDDQFSVERPDGSNFTLKIRSTKLEDSAMYFCASGRGAQGAQPQHFGDGTRLSIL.

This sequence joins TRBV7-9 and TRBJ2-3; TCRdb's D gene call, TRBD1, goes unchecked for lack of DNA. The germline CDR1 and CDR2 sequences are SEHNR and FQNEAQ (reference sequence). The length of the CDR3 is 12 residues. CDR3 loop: CASGQLTDTQYF.

The CDR3 spells CASRRGYEQYF. The rearrangement uses TRBV19 and TRBJ2-7. Germline loops: CDR1 LNHDA, CDR2 SQIVND (reference sequence). This CDR3 has 11 amino acids.

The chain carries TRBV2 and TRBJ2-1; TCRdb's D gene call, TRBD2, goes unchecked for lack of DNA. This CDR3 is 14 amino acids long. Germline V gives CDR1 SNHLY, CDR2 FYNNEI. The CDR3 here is CASSYQTTYNEQFF.

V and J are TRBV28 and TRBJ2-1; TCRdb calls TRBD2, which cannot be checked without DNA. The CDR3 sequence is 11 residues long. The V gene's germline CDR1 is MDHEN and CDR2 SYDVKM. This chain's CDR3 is CASGRDFGQFF.

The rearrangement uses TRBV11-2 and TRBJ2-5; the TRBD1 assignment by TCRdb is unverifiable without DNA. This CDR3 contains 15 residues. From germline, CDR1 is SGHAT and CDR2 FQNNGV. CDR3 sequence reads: CASSLDGRTQETQYF.

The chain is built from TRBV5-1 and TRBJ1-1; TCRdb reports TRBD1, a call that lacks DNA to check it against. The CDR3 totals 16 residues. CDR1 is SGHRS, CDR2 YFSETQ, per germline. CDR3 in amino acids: CASSLGDRKRSNEAFF.

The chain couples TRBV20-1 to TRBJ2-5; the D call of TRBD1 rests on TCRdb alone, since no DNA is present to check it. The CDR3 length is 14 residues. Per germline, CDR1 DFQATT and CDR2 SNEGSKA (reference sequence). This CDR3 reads CSARGPGGQETQYF.

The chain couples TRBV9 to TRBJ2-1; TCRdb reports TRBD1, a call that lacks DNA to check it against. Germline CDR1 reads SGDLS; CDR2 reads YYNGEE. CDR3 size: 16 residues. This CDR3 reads CASSDKTAYSYNEQFF.

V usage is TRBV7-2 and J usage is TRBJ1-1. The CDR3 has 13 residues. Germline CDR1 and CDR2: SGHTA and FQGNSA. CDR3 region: CASSPAGLNEAFF.

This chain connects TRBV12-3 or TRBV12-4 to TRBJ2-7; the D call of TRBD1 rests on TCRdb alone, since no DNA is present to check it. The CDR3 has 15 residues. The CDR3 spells CATRRGDSPGGEQYF.

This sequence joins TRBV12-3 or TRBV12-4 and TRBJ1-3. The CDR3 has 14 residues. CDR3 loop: CASSLALSGNTIYF.

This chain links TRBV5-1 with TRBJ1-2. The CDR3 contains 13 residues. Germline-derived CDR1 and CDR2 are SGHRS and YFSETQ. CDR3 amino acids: CASSLAGFSGYTF.

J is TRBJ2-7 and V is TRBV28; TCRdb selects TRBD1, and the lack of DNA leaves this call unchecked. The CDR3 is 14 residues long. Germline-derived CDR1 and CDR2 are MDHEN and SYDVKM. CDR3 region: CASRETGKLGEQYF.